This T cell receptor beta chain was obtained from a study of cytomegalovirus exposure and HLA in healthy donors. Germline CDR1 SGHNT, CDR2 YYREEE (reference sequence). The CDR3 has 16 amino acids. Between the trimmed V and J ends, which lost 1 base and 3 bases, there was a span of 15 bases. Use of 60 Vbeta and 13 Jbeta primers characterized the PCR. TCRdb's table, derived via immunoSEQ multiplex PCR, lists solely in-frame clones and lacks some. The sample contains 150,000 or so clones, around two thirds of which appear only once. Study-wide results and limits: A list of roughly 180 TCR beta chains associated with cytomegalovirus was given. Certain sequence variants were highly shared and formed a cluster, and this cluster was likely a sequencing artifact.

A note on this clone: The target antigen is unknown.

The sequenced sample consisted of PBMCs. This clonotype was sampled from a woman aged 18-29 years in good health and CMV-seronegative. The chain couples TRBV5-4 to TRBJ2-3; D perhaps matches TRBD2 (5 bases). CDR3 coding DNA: TGTGCCAGCAGCTTGAAGAGGGCCCGAGAAACAGATACGCAGTATTTT. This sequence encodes CASSLKRARETDTQYF.